This record concerns one TCR beta chain sequence. The entry originates in a study of cytomegalovirus exposure and HLA in healthy donors. CDR3 length: 15 amino acids. The V gene's germline CDR1 is LNHNV and CDR2 YYDKDF (reference sequence). V lost 5 bases and J lost 0, with 13 bases in between. Amplification used 60 Vbeta primers and 13 Jbeta primers. TCRdb keeps only in-frame clones here, not all; method: immunoSEQ multiplex PCR. The sample has 200,000 or so clones, approximately 80% seen once. The chain has TRBV15 and TRBJ1-1, with D perhaps TRBD1 (5 bases). The TCR originated in a woman aged 25 to 39 in good health and CMV-seronegative. The sequencing sample was made of PBMCs. The CDR3 sequence: CATSVNRLMNTEAFF. CDR3 in DNA: TGTGCCACCAGCGTCAACAGGCTCATGAACACTGAAGCTTTCTTT.